This T cell receptor (beta chain) was sequenced during a study of shared clonotypes between healthy human individuals. Study-wide findings and caveats: Inspection by rarefaction showed sorted-subset sequencing to be incomplete despite large depth.

At the deep level, the assay was run. Assay: immunoSEQ multiplex PCR; the TCRdb copy retains only in-frame clones and omits some. The sample includes approximately 650,000 clones, around 95% seen only once; the top ten take roughly 0.1%. CDR1 is MDHEN, CDR2 SYDVKM, per germline. V was clipped by 7 bases and J by 5 bases, with 9 bases between them. The CDR3 covers 12 residues. Of note for this clone: Antigen unknown.

As defined, naive CD8 cells were CD45RO-negative and positively selected for CCR7, with terminally differentiated effector memory CD45RA+ cells excluded. Donors comprised only Caucasian adults living in Nashville, Tennessee. The sequencing input was naive CD8+ T cells sorted from blood. This clonotype originated in a woman younger than 45 in good health. The chain is built from TRBV28 and TRBJ1-5; D gene unclear. CDR3 in amino acids: CASKRDYQPQHF. The CDR3 nucleotides are TGTGCCAGCAAGCGTGACTATCAGCCCCAGCATTTT.